A single sample is the source of the 22 T cell receptor beta chains below, sequenced in a study of shared T cell receptors in the human thymus. Assay: immunoSEQ multiplex PCR; the TCRdb copy retains only in-frame clones and omits some. The sample comprises about 380,000 clones, roughly 94% of which are singletons, and roughly 0.02% rests with the top ten. Sequenced input: thymocytes. Every receptor here comes from a human donor.

The chain joins TRBV2 to TRBJ1-2; unclear D gene. CDR3 size: 15 residues. V was trimmed by 7 bases and J by 4 bases, leaving 19 bases between them. Germline values: CDR1 SNHLY, CDR2 FYNNEI. The DNA of the CDR3 is TGTGCCAGCAAACCACCCAAAATACCCCCCTATGGCTACACCTTC. Amino acid sequence: CASKPPKIPPYGYTF.

The V call is TRBV6-6, the J call TRBJ2-3; 8 bases match TRBD1. V was clipped by 4 bases and J by 10 bases; unmatched bases: 13. This CDR3 has 15 residues. CDR1 is MNHNY, CDR2 SVGAGI, per germline (reference sequence). Here the CDR3 DNA reads TGTGCCAGCAGTTCCCCTCCGGGACAGGTTCGGGCGCAGTATTTT. This sequence encodes CASSSPPGQVRAQYF.

The rearrangement uses TRBV4-2 and TRBJ2-3, with 9 positions matching TRBD2. The CDR3 covers 18 residues. Trimming took 4 bases from V and 4 from J; bases not matched to a gene: 15. Germline V lookup: CDR1 LGHNA, CDR2 YNFKEQ. The CDR3 sequence: CASSRASGTTPPADTQYF. The CDR3 DNA reads TGTGCCAGCAGCCGTGCTAGCGGGACCACCCCCCCCGCAGATACGCAGTATTTT.

V gene TRBV30 combines with J gene TRBJ2-5, with 15 bases that match TRBD2. Germline assignment: CDR1 GTSNPN and CDR2 SVGIG (reference sequence). The CDR3 runs to 19 residues. V lost 0 bases, J lost 7 bases, and 15 bases stayed unmatched. The CDR3 nucleotides read TGTGCCTGGAGTGTAGGGTTGAGGACTAGCGGGAGGGCTCGGTGGACCCAGTACTTC. Protein product: CAWSVGLRTSGRARWTQYF.

This clone was recorded once. The chain joins TRBV6-5 to TRBJ2-7; TRBD2 is a possible D gene (5 bases). CDR3 length: 14 residues. The V end lost 8 bases, the J end lost 4 bases, and 18 bases lay between the germline ends. CDR1 is MNHEY, CDR2 SVGAGI, per germline. The CDR3 region is CASAPERARYEQYF. CDR3 sequence (DNA): TGTGCCAGCGCCCCCGAGAGGGCTAGATACGAGCAGTACTTC.

The rearrangement uses TRBV27 and TRBJ1-2, with TRBD1 matching 10 bases. Trimming cost V 5 bases and J 7 bases; bases outside gene matches: 13. The germline V gene has CDR1 MNHEY and CDR2 SMNVEV (reference sequence). CDR3 length: 16 amino acids. CDR3 sequence reads: CASSPTDRGAPGGYTF. DNA of the CDR3: TGTGCCAGCAGTCCTACGGACAGGGGGGCCCCCGGTGGCTACACCTTC.

This clone was detected only a few times. The chain employs TRBV11-2 and TRBJ2-7; D call uncertain. The germline CDR1 and CDR2 sequences are SGHAT and FQNNGV. This CDR3 has 14 residues. V lost 1 base, J lost 7 bases, and 14 bases lay in between. The CDR3 sequence is CASSLGAGRWEQYF. As DNA, the CDR3 is TGTGCCAGCAGCTTAGGGGCAGGAAGGTGGGAGCAGTACTTC.

The CDR3 loop reads CASSPQEQETQYF. CDR3 DNA: TGTGCCAGCAGCCCCCAGGAACAAGAGACCCAGTACTTC. The chain links TRBV11-2 to TRBJ2-5; no clear D. Trimming cost V 5 bases and J 2 bases, with 9 bases left between them. This CDR3 is built from 13 residues. CDR1 SGHAT and CDR2 FQNNGV come from the germline V gene.

J is TRBJ2-7 and V is TRBV7-7, with 8 bases lining up with TRBD1. Per germline, CDR1 SSHAT and CDR2 FNYEAQ (reference sequence). The CDR3 is 15 amino acids. Trimming at V came to 5 bases and at J to 4 bases, leaving 10 bases not matched to a gene. The CDR3 loop is CASSPGTGLAYEQYF. The CDR3 bases are TGTGCCAGCAGCCCCGGGACAGGACTTGCGTACGAGCAGTACTTC.

The V gene is TRBV30, the J gene TRBJ1-2; D is possibly TRBD1 (5 bases). CDR3 length equals 11 residues. V was clipped by 7 bases and J by 7 bases, with 13 bases between them. The germline CDR1 and CDR2 sequences are GTSNPN and SVGIG (reference sequence). CDR3 coding DNA: TGTGCCTTGCCTCGTGGGGGTGGCTACACCTTC. Translation: CALPRGGGYTF.

The V call is TRBV19, the J call TRBJ1-5; D is undetermined. The CDR3 has 12 residues. Germline V gene lookup returns CDR1 LNHDA and CDR2 SQIVND (reference sequence). Trimming removed 7 bases at V and 9 bases at J, with 13 bases between. The CDR3 DNA is TGTGCCAGTAAAGGTCCTGTGGGGCCCCAGCATTTT. Its translation is CASKGPVGPQHF.

This chain joins TRBV12-5 and TRBJ2-1, with D possibly matching TRBD2 (5 bases). CDR1 is LGHNT, CDR2 FRNRAP, per germline. V was shortened by 1 base and J by 0 bases, with 22 bases between the two germline ends. The CDR3 has 20 amino acids. The CDR3 sequence: CASGLGPPRGEYSSYNEQFF. CDR3 coding DNA: TGTGCTAGTGGTTTGGGGCCCCCCCGGGGAGAATACAGCTCCTACAATGAGCAGTTCTTC.

The chain employs TRBV27 and TRBJ2-1, with D tentatively TRBD1 or TRBD2 (5 bases each). The CDR3 extends over 12 amino acids. V was trimmed by 5 bases and J by 10 bases, leaving 12 bases between them. Germline V gene lookup returns CDR1 MNHEY and CDR2 SMNVEV (reference sequence). The CDR3 region is CASSIRWGEQFF. The CDR3 DNA is TGTGCCAGCAGTATTCGGTGGGGGGAGCAGTTCTTC.

This chain links TRBV14 with TRBJ1-3, with no clear D. Germline assignment: CDR1 SGHDN and CDR2 FVKESK. The CDR3 runs 15 residues. The V gene lost 0 bases and the J gene lost 0 bases, with 6 bases spanning the gap. CDR3: CASSQDHTSGNTIYF. For the CDR3, the DNA is TGTGCCAGCAGCCAAGATCACACCTCTGGAAACACCATATATTTT.

The chain uses TRBV6-5 and TRBJ2-1; 11 bases line up with TRBD2. Germline loops: CDR1 MNHEY, CDR2 SVGAGI. The CDR3 length is 15 residues. J gave up 7 bases and V 6 bases, and 8 bases lay outside the gene matches. The CDR3 is CASSPTSGRDNEQFF. The CDR3 region has the DNA TGTGCCAGCAGCCCAACTAGCGGGAGAGATAATGAGCAGTTCTTC.

With regard to this clone: This specimen includes other DNA sequences encoding the same CDR3. The rearrangement joins TRBV30 to TRBJ1-5; 7 bases map to TRBD1. With V trimmed by 3 bases and J by 2 bases, 1 base remained unmatched. This CDR3 comprises 13 residues. Germline V CDR1 and CDR2: GTSNPN, SVGIG (reference sequence). The CDR3 DNA reads as TGTGCCTGGAGCCAGGGGGGCAATCAGCCCCAGCATTTT. Translated, it gives CAWSQGGNQPQHF.

The rearrangement uses TRBV27 and TRBJ2-7; D is perhaps TRBD1 or TRBD2 (6 bases each). CDR1 and CDR2 (germline): MNHEY, SMNVEV (reference sequence). The CDR3 has 18 amino acids. V dropped 6 bases and J dropped 2 bases, with 26 bases sitting between them. The CDR3 sequence is CASRNLFELTGATYEQYF. The CDR3 DNA reads TGTGCCAGCAGGAACCTCTTCGAGCTAACGGGGGCCACCTACGAGCAGTACTTC.

CDR3 residues: CASSLGLEGGNTIYF. The CDR3 region has the DNA TGTGCCAGCAGCTTAGGCCTGGAGGGCGGAAACACCATATATTTT. V is TRBV5-8 and J is TRBJ1-3; no firm D call. Germline CDR1 SGHTS, CDR2 YDEGEE. This CDR3 comprises 15 residues. Trimming removed 2 bases from V and 4 bases from J, with 13 bases in between.

The rearrangement joins TRBV28 to TRBJ2-1, with TRBD1 as a possible D gene (5 bases). The CDR3 length is 15 residues. Trimming removed 5 bases from V and 5 bases from J, with 16 bases in between. Germline V gene data show CDR1 as MDHEN and CDR2 as SYDVKM. The CDR3 nucleotides are TGTGCCAGCAGTAATCACAGGCCAACCAACAATGAGCAGTTCTTC. Amino acid sequence: CASSNHRPTNNEQFF.

This clone was detected once. This chain connects TRBV19 to TRBJ2-5; TRBD1 agrees at 7 bases. The V and J ends lost 5 bases and 5 bases, in that order; junction bases with no gene match: 8. This CDR3 spans 14 amino acids. Per germline, CDR1 LNHDA and CDR2 SQIVND (reference sequence). As DNA, the CDR3 is TGTGCCAGTAGTCTACTGGGACAGTCGGAGACCCAGTACTTC. Residues: CASSLLGQSETQYF.

The J gene is TRBJ2-7, the V gene TRBV30; D is perhaps TRBD2 (5 bases). Per germline, CDR1 GTSNPN and CDR2 SVGIG (reference sequence). The CDR3 totals 15 residues. V was clipped by 3 bases and J by 6 bases, with 21 bases between them. The CDR3 loop is CAWSEVWASTIEQYF. For the CDR3, the DNA is TGTGCCTGGAGCGAAGTGTGGGCGTCGACTATCGAGCAGTACTTC. Using reference TRBV30 and TRBJ2-7 for the parts outside the CDR3, the full variable domain is SQTIHQWPATLVQPVGSPLSLECTVEGTSNPNLYWYRQAAGRGLQLLFYSVGIGQISSEVPQNLSASRPQDRQFILSSKKLLLSDSGFYLCAWSEVWASTIEQYFGPGTRLTVT.

This clone occurred once. The chain has TRBV4-2 and TRBJ2-4, with D possibly TRBD2 on 6 matching bases. Germline loops: CDR1 LGHNA, CDR2 YNFKEQ. The CDR3 length is 16 residues. Trimming removed 4 bases at V and 0 bases at J, with 13 bases between. CDR3: CASSPTSRLAKNIQYF. The CDR3 nucleotides are TGTGCCAGCAGCCCTACTAGCCGATTAGCCAAAAACATTCAGTACTTC.